This T cell receptor beta chain was sequenced during a study of T cell responses to AZD1222 COVID-19 vaccine. Study details: Second-dose groups at about 4 or about 12 weeks were pooled. Study-level results: Seropositive status at baseline applied to only a handful of AZD1222 recipients. With dominance at 160-218 and 743-854, vaccine-associated CD4 TCRs spanned spike.

Profiled with immunoSEQ multiplex PCR; TCRdb holds only in-frame clones, not every one. The repertoire holds 95,000 or so clones, with roughly 90% as singletons. This CDR3 is built from 15 residues. V gave up 3 bases and J gave up 6 bases, with 13 bases separating them. The V gene's germline CDR1 is SGHRS and CDR2 YFSETQ. With regard to this clone: Its antigen is unknown.

The material was peripheral blood, obtained on day 0 of AZD1222 vaccination. This clonotype was sampled from an adult in good health. The chain uses TRBV5-1 and TRBJ1-6; D ambiguous. In DNA form, the CDR3 reads TGCGCCAGCAGCTCGGACGACGGGGTTAATTCACCCCTCCACTTT. It codes for CASSSDDGVNSPLHF.